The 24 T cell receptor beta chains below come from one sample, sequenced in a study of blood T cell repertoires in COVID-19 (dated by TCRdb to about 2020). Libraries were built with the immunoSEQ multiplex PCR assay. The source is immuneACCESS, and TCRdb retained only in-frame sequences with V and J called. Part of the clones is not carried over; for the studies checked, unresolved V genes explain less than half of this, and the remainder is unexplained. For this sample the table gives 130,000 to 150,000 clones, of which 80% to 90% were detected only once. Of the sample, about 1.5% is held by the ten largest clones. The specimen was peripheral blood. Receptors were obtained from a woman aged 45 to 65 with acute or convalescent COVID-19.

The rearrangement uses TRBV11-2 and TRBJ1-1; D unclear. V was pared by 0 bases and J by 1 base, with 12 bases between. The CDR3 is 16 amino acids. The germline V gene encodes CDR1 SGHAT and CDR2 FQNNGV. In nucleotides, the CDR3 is TGTGCCAGCAGCTTAGATAGGCCCGGGAGGAACACTGAAGCTTTCTTT. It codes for CASSLDRPGRNTEAFF.

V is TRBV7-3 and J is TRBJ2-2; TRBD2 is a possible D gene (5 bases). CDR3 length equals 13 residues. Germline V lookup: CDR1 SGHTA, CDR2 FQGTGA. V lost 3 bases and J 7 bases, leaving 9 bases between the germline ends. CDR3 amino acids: CASSFGNGGELFF. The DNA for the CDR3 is TGTGCCAGCAGCTTCGGGAATGGCGGGGAGCTGTTTTTT.

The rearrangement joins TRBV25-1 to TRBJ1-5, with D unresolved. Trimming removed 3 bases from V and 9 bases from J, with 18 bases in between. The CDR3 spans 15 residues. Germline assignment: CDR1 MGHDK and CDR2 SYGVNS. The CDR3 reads CASSEGLGRNTPQHF. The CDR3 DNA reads TGTGCCAGCAGTGAGGGTCTGGGGAGGAATACGCCCCAGCATTTT. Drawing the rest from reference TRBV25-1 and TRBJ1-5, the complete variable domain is EADIYQTPRYLVIGTGKKITLECSQTMGHDKMYWYQQDPGMELHLIHYSYGVNSTEKGDLSSESTVSRIRTEHFPLTLESARPSHTSQYLCASSEGLGRNTPQHFGDGTRLSIL.

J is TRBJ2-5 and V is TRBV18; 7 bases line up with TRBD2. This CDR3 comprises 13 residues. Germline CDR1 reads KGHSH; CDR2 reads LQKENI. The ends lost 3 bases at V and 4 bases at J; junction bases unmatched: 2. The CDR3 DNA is TGTGCCAGCTCACCCCCGGGAGGAGAGACCCAGTACTTC. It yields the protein CASSPPGGETQYF. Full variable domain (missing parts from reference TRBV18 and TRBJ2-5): NAGVMQNPRHLVRRRGQEARLRCSPMKGHSHVYWYRQLPEEGLKFMVYLQKENIIDESGMPKERFSAEFPKEGPSILRIQQVVRGDSAAYFCASSPPGGETQYFGPGTRLLVL.

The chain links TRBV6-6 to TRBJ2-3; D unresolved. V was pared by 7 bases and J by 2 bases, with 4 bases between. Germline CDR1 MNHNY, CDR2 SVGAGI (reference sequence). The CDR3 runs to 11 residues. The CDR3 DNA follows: TGTGCCAGCACCCTCACAGATACGCAGTATTTT. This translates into CASTLTDTQYF.

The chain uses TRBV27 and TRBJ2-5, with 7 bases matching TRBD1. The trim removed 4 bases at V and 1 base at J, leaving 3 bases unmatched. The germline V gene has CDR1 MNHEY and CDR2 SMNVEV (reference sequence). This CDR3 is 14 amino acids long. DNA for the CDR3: TGTGCCAGCAGTTCCCGGGACAGCCAAGAGACCCAGTACTTC. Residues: CASSSRDSQETQYF.

Written as DNA, the CDR3 is TGTGCCAGCAGCTTAGTAGGGGGCCGAGCACATAGTACGCAGTATTTT. Its translation: CASSLVGGRAHSTQYF. The gene calls are TRBV11-3 and TRBJ2-3; 7 bases are a match to TRBD1. The CDR3 runs 16 residues. Germline V lookup: CDR1 SGHNT, CDR2 YENEEA. V was pared by 1 base and J by 8 bases, with 12 bases of the junction left unmatched.

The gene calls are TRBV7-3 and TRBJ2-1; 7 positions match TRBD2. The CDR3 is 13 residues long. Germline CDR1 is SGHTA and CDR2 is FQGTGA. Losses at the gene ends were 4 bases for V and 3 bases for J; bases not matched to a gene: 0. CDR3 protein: CASSWDYYNEQFF. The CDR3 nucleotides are TGTGCCAGCAGCTGGGACTACTACAATGAGCAGTTCTTC.

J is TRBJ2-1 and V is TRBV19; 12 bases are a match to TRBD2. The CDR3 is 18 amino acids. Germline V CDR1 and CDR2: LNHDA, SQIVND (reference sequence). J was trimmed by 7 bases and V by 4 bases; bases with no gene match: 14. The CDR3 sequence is CASSTPSWTSGTFNEQFF. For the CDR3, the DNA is TGTGCCAGTAGTACACCCTCATGGACTAGCGGGACTTTTAATGAGCAGTTCTTC. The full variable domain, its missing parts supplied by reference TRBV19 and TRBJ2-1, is DGGITQSPKYLFRKEGQNVTLSCEQNLNHDAMYWYRQDPGQGLRLIYYSQIVNDFQKGDIAEGYSVSREKKESFPLTVTSAQKNPTAFYLCASSTPSWTSGTFNEQFFGPGTRLTVL.

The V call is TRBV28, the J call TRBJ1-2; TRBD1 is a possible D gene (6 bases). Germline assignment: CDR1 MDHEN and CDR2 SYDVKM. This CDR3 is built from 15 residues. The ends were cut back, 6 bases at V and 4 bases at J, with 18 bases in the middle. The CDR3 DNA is TGTGCCAGCAGGGACGGACAGTTTGGCGGCTATGGCTACACCTTC. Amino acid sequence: CASRDGQFGGYGYTF.

DNA for the CDR3: TGCGCCAGCAGCTATACCCTAGGGGGGGAAGGGGAGCAGTACTTC. It specifies CASSYTLGGEGEQYF. The rearrangement links TRBV5-1 to TRBJ2-7; D possibly corresponds to TRBD2 (7 bases). CDR3 length: 15 amino acids. Trimming stripped 3 bases from V and 7 bases from J, with 20 bases between. The germline V gene encodes CDR1 SGHRS and CDR2 YFSETQ.

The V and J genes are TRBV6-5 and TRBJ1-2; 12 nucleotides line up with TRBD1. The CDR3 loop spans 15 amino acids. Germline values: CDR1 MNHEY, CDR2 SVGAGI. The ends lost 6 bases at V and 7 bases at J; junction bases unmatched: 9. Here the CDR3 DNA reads TGTGCCAGCAGGGACCCGGGACAGGGGGCAAGTGGCTACACCTTC. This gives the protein CASRDPGQGASGYTF.

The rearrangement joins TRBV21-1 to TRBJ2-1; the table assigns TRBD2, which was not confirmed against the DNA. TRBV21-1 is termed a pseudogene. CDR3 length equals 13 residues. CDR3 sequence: CASSKGTPNEQFF. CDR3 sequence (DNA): TGTGCCAGCAGCAAAGGGACTCCGAATGAGCAGTTCTTC.

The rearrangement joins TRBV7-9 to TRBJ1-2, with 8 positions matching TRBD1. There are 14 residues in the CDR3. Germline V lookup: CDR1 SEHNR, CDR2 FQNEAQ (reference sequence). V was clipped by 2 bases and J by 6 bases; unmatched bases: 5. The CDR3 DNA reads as TGTGCCAGCAGCTTAAATCAGGGGGCGAATGGCTACACCTTC. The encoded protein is CASSLNQGANGYTF.

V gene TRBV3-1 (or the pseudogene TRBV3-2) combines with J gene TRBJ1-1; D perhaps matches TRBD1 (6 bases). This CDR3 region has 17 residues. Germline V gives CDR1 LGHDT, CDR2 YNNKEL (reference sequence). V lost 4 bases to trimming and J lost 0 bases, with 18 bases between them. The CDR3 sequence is CASSPTGGRLVNTEAFF. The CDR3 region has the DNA TGTGCCAGCAGCCCCACGGGGGGCCGACTTGTGAACACTGAAGCTTTCTTT.

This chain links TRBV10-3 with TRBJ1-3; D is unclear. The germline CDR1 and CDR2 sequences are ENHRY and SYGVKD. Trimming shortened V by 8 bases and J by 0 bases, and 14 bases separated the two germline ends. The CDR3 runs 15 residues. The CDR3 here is CAISPDVLSGNTIYF. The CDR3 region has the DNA TGTGCCATCTCCCCAGATGTGCTCTCTGGAAACACCATATATTTT.

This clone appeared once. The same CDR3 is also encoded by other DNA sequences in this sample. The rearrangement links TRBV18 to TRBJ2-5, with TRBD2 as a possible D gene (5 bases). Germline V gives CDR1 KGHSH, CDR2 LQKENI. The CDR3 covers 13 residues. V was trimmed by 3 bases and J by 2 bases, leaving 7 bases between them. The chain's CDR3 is CASSPPGQETQYF. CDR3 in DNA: TGTGCCAGCTCACCCCCGGGACAAGAGACCCAGTACTTC.

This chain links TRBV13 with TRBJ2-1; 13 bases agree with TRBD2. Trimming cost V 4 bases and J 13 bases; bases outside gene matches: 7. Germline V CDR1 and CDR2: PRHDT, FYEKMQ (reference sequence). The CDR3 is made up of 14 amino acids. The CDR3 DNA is TGTGCCAGCAGCTCCGGACTAGCGGGAGATCCACAGTTCTTC. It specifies CASSSGLAGDPQFF.

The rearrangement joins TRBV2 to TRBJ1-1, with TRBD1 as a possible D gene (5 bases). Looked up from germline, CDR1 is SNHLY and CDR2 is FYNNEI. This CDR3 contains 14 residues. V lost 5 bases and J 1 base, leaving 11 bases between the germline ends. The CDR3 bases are TGTGCCAGCAGTCCACAAGGACAGAACACTGAAGCTTTCTTT. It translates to CASSPQGQNTEAFF.

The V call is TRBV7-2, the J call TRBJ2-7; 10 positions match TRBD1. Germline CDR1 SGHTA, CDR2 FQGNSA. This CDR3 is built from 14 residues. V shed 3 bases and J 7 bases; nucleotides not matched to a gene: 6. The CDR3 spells CASSLTGGPREQYF. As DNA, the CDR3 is TGTGCCAGCAGCTTGACAGGGGGCCCCAGGGAGCAGTACTTC.

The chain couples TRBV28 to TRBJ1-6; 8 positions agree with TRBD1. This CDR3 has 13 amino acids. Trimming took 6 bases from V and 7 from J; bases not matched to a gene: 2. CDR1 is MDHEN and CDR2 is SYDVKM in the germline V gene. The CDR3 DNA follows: TGTGCCAGCAGAAGGACAGGGAATTCACCCCTCCACTTT. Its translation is CASRRTGNSPLHF.

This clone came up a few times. The DNA of the CDR3 is TGTGCCAGTAGTATCAACAAGAGGACACTTAGCAATCAGCCCCAGCATTTT. Translating it yields CASSINKRTLSNQPQHF. V gene TRBV19 combines with J gene TRBJ1-5; D possibly corresponds to TRBD1 (5 bases). The CDR3 covers 17 residues. The germline V gene has CDR1 LNHDA and CDR2 SQIVND (reference sequence). V lost 3 bases to trimming and J lost 0 bases, with 15 bases between them.

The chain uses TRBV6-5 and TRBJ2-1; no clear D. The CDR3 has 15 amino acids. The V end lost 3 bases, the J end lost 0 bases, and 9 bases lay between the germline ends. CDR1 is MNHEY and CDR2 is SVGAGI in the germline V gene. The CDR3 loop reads CASSYMTSSYNEQFF. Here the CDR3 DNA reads TGTGCCAGCAGTTATATGACAAGCTCCTACAATGAGCAGTTCTTC.

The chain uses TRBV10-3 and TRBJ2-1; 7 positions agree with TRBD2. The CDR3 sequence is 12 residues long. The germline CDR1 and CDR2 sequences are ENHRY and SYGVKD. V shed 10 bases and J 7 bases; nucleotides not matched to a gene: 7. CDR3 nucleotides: TGTGCCAGCTCCTGGGGGGGAAATGAGCAGTTCTTC. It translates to CASSWGGNEQFF.